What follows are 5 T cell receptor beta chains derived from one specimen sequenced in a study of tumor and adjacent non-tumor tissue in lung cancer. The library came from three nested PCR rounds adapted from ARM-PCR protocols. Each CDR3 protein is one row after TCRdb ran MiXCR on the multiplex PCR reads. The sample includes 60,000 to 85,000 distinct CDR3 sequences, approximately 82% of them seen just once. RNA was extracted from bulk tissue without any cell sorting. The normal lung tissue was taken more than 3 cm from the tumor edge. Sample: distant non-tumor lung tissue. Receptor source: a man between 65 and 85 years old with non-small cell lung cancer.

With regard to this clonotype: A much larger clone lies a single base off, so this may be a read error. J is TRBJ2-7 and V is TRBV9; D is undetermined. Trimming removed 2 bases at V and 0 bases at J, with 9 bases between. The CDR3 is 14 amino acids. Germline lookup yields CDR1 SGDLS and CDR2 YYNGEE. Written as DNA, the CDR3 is TGTGCCAGCAGCGTCGTTTTCAGCTCCTACGAGCAGTACTTC. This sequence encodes CASSVVFSSYEQYF.

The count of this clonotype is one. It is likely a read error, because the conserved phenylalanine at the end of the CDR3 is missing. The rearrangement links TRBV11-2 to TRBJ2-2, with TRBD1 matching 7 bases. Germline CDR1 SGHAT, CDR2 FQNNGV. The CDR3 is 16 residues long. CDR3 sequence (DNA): TGTGTCAGTAGCTTAGTGGGCACAGGGGTTGCCGGGAAGCTGTTTATT. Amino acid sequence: CVSSLVGTGVAGKLFI.

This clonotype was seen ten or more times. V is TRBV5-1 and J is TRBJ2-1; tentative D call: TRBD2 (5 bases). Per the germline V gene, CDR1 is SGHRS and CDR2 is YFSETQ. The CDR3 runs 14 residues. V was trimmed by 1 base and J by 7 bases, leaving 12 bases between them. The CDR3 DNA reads TGCGCCAGCAGCTTGCTGGGGTGGAGGAATGAGCAGTTCTTC. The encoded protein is CASSLLGWRNEQFF.

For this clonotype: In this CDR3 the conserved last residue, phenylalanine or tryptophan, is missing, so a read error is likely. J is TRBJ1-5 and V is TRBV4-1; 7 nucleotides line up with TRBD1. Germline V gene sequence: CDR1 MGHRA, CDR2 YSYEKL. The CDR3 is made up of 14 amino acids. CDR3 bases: TGCGCCAGCAGCCCCGACAGGGAGGTTCAGTCCCAGCATTAT. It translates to CASSPDREVQSQHY.

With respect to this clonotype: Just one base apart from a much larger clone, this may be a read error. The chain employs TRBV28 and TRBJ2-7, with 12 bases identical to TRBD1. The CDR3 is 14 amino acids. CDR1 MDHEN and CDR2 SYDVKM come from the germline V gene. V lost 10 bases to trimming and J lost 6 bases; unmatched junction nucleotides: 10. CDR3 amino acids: CANSRDRGRGEQYF. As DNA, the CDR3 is TGTGCCAACAGCCGGGACAGGGGGCGCGGCGAGCAGTACTTC.